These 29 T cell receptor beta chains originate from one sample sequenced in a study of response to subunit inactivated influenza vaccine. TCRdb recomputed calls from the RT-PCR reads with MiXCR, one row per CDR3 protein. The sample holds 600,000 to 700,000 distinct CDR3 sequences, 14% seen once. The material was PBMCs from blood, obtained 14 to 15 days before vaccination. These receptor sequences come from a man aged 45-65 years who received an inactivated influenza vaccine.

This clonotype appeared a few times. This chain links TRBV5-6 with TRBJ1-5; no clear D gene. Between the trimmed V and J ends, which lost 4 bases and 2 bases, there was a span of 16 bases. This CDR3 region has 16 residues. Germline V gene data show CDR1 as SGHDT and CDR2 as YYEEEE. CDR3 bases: TGTGCCAGCAGCCGGTGGGCGGGCGACGGCAATCAGCCCCAGCATTTT. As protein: CASSRWAGDGNQPQHF.

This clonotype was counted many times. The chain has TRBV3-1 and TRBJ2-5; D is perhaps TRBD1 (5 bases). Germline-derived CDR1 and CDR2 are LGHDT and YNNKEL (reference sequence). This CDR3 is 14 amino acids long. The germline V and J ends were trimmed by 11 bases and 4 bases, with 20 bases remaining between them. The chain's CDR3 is CASSFLQGTETQYF. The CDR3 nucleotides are TGTGCCTCTTCCTTCCTCCAGGGTACAGAGACCCAGTACTTC.

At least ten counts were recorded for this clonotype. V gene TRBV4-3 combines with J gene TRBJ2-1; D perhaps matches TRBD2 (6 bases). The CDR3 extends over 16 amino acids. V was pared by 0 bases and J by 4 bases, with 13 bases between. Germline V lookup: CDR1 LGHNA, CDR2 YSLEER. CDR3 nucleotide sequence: TGCGCCAGCAGCCAAGATCTGGGACTTGAATACAATGAGCAGTTCTTC. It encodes CASSQDLGLEYNEQFF.

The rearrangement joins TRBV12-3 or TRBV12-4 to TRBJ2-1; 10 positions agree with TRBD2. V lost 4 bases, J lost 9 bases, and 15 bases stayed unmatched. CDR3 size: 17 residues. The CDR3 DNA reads TGTGCCAGCAGTTCTTTTGGGTTAGGGACTAGCGAGGCTGAGCAGTTCTTC. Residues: CASSSFGLGTSEAEQFF.

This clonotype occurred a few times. The CDR3 DNA is TGTGCCAGCAGCACTTCCACCGCCACTGAAGCTTTCTTT. This gives the protein CASSTSTATEAFF. This chain uses TRBV7-2 with TRBJ1-1; no firm D call. Germline CDR1 and CDR2: SGHTA and FQGNSA. V was shortened by 5 bases and J by 4 bases, with 11 bases between the two germline ends. CDR3 length: 13 amino acids.

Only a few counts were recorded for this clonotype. The CDR3 spells CASSRDRGRNQPQHF. For the CDR3, the DNA is TGTGCCAGCAGTAGGGACAGGGGAAGGAATCAGCCCCAGCATTTT. The chain joins TRBV9 to TRBJ1-5; 10 nucleotides match TRBD1. The V gene end was trimmed by 5 bases and the J gene end by 4 bases; junction bases not matched to a gene: 6. The CDR3 contains 15 residues. Germline values: CDR1 SGDLS, CDR2 YYNGEE. Filled out from reference TRBV9 and TRBJ1-5, the complete variable domain reads DSGVTQTPKHLITATGQRVTLRCSPRSGDLSVYWYQQSLDQGLQFLIQYYNGEERAKGNILERFSAQQFPDLHSELNLSSLELGDSALYFCASSRDRGRNQPQHFGDGTRLSIL.

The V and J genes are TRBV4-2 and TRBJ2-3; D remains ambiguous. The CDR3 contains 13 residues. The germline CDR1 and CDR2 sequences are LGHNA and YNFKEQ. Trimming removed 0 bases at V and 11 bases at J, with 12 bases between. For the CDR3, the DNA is TGTGCCAGCAGCCAAGAGCCCCCGGGTGAGCAGTATTTT. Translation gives CASSQEPPGEQYF.

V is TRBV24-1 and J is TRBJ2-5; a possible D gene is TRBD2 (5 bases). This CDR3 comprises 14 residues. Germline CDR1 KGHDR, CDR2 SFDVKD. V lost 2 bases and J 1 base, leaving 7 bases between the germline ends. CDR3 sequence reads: CATSDSAAQETQYF. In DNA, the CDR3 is TGTGCCACCAGTGATTCAGCGGCCCAAGAGACCCAGTACTTC.

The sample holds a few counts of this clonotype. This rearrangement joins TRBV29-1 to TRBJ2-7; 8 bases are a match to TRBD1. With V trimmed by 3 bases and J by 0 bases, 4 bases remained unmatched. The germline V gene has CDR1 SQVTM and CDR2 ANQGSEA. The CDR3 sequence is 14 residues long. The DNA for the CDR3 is TGCAGCGTTGAGGGACAGGATAGCTCCTACGAGCAGTACTTC. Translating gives CSVEGQDSSYEQYF.

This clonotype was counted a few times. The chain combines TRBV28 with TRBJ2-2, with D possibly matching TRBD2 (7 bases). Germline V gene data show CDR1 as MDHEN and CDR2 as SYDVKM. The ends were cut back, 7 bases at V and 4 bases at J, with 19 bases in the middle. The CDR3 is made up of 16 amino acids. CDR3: CASNPAGAWGTGELFF. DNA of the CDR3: TGTGCCAGCAACCCGGCGGGGGCTTGGGGCACCGGGGAGCTGTTTTTT.

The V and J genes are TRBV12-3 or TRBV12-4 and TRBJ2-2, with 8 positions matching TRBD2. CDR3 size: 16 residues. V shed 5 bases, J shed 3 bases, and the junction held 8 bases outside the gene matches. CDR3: CASSPTGGGYTGELFF. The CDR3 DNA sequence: TGTGCCAGCAGTCCAACCGGGGGGGGCTACACCGGGGAGCTGTTTTTT.

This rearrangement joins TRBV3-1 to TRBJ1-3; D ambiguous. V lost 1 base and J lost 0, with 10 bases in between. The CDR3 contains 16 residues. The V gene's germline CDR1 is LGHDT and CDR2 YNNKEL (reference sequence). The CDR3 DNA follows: TGTGCCAGCAGCCAAGGGAGACCTTTCTCTGGAAACACCATATATTTT. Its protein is CASSQGRPFSGNTIYF.

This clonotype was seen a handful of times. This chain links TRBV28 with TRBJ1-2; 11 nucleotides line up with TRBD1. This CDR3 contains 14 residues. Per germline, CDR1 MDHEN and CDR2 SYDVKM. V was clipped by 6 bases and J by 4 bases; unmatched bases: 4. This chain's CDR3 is CASREGQGVYGYTF. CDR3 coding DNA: TGTGCCAGCAGGGAGGGACAGGGGGTCTATGGCTACACCTTC.

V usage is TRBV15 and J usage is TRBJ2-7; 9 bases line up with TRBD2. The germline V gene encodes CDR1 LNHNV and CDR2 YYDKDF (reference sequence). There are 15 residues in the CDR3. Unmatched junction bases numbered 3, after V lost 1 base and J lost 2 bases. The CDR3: CATSRVAGAPYEQYF. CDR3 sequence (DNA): TGTGCCACCAGCAGAGTAGCGGGAGCCCCCTACGAGCAGTACTTC.

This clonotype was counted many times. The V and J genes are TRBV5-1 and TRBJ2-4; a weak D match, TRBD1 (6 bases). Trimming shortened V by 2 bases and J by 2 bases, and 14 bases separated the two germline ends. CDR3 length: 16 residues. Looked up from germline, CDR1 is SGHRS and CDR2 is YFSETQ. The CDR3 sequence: CASSFGGLTTKNIQYF. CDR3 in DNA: TGCGCCAGCAGCTTTGGGGGCCTTACTACCAAAAACATTCAGTACTTC. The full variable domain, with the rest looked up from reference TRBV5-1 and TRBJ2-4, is KAGVTQTPRYLIKTRGQQVTLSCSPISGHRSVSWYQQTPGQGLQFLFEYFSETQRNKGNFPGRFSGRQFSNSRSEMNVSTLELGDSALYLCASSFGGLTTKNIQYFGAGTRLSVL.

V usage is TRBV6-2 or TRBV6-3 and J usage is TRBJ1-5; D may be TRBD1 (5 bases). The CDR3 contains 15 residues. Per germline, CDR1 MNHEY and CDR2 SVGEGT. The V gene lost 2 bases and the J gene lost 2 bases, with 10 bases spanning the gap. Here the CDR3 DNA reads TGTGCCAGCAGTTACAGCAGGGTGCGCAATCAGCCCCAGCATTTT. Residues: CASSYSRVRNQPQHF.

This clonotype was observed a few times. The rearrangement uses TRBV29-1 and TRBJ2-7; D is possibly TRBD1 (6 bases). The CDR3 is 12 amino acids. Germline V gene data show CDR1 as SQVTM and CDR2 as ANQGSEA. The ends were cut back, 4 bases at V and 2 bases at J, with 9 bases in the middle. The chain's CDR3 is CSVGRDTYEQYF. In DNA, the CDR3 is TGCAGCGTTGGTCGGGACACCTACGAGCAGTACTTC.

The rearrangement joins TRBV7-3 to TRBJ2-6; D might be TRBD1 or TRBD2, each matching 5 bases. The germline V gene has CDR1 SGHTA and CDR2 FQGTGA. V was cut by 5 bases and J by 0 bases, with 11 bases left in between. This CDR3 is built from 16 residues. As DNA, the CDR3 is TGTGCCAGCAGCCGGGACCCCAACTCTGGGGCCAACGTCCTGACTTTC. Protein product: CASSRDPNSGANVLTF.

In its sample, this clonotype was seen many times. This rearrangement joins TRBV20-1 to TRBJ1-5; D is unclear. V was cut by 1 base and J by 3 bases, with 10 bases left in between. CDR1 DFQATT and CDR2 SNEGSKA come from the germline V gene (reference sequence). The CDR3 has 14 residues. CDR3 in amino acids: CSARVGNSNQPQHF. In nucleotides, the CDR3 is TGCAGTGCTAGAGTCGGCAATTCCAATCAGCCCCAGCATTTT.

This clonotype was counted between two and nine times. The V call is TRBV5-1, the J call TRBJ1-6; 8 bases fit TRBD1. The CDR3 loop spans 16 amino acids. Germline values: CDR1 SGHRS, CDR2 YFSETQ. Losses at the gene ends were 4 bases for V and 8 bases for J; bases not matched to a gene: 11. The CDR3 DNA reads TGCGCCAGCAGCCCAGGACAGGGTGAAGTTGATTCACCCCTCCACTTT. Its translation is CASSPGQGEVDSPLHF.

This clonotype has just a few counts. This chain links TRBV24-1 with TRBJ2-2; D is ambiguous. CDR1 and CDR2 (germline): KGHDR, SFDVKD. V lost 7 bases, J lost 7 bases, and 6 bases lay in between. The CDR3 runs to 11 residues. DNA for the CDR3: TGTGCCACCAGCGTCAGCGGGGAGCTGTTTTTT. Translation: CATSVSGELFF.

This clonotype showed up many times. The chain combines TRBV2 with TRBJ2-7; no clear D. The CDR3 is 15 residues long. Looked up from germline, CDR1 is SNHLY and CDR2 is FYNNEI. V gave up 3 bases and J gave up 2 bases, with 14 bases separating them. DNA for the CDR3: TGTGCCAGCAGTGATTGGTTAGGGAACCCCTACGAGCAGTACTTC. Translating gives CASSDWLGNPYEQYF.

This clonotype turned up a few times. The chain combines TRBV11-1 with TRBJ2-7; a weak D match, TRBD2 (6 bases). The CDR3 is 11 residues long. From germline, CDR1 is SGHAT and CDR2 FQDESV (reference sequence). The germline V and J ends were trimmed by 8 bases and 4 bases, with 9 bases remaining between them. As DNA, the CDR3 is TGTGCCAGCGATAGCGGTTACGAGCAGTACTTC. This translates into CASDSGYEQYF.

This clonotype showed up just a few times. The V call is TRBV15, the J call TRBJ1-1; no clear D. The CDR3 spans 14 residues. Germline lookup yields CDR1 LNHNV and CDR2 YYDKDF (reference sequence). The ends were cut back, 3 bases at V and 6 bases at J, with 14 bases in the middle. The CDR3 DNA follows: TGTGCCACCAGCAGGTCTAGGGAGTATGCTGAAGCTTTCTTT. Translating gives CATSRSREYAEAFF.

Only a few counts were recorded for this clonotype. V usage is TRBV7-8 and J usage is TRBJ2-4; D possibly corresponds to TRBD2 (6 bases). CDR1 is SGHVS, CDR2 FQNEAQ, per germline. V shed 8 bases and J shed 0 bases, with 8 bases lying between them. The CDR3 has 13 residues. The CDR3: CASGDLAKNIQYF. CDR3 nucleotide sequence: TGTGCCAGCGGGGACTTAGCCAAAAACATTCAGTACTTC.

The DNA of the CDR3 is TGCGCCAGCCGCCGCTCCGGGGATAGCGGGAACTACGAGCAGTACTTC. Its translation is CASRRSGDSGNYEQYF. The chain recombines TRBV5-1 with TRBJ2-7; 8 bases fit TRBD2. The V gene's germline CDR1 is SGHRS and CDR2 YFSETQ. The CDR3 length is 16 residues. The junction had 15 bases not matched to a gene; V was cut back by 7 bases and J by 3 bases.

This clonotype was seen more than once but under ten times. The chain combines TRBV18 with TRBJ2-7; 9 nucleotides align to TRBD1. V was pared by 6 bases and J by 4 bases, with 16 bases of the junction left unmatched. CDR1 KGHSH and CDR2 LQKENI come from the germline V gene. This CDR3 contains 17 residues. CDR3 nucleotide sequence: TGTGCCAGCTCCGGGGCTGGGACAGGGAATTCCTTTTACGAGCAGTACTTC. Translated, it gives CASSGAGTGNSFYEQYF.

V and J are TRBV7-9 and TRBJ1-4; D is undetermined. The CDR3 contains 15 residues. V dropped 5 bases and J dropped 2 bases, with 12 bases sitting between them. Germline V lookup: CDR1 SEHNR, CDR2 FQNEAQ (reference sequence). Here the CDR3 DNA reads TGTGCCAGCAGCATACAAGAGGGCACTAATGAAAAACTGTTTTTT. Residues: CASSIQEGTNEKLFF.

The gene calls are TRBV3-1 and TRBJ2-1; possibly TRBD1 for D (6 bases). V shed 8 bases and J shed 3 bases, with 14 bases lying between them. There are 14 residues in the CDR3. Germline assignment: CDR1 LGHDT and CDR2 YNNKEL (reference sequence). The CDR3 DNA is TGTGCCAGCGAGAATACAGGGAACTACAATGAGCAGTTCTTC. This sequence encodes CASENTGNYNEQFF.